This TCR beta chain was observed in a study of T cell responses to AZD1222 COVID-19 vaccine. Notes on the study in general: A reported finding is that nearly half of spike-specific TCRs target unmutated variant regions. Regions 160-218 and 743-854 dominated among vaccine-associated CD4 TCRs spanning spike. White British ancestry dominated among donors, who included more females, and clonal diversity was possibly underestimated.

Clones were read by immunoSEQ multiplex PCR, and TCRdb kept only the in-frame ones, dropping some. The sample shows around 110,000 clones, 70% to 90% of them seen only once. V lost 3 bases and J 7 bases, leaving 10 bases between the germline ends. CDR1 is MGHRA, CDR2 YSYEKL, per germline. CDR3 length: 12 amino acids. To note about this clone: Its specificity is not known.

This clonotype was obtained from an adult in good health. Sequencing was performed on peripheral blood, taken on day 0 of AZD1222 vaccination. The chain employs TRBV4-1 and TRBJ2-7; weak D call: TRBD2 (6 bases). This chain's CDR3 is CASSQTREEQYF. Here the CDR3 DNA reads TGCGCCAGCAGCCAGACCCGGGAGGAGCAGTACTTC.